This TCR beta chain is drawn from a study of CD8 T cells in ankylosing spondylitis (dated by TCRdb to between 2016 and 2019). Context from the whole study: To find TCR variants linked to disease, the study profiled T cell receptor beta repertoires in ankylosing spondylitis patients and healthy donors. Peripheral blood was sampled, and synovial fluid was also collected from ankylosing spondylitis patients. The full study cohort was made up of 25 ankylosing spondylitis patients and around 100 healthy donors. Overall study results and their limits: In peripheral blood, the disease-linked clones were found at relatively low frequencies and had a CD8+ phenotype. Some of the motif variants had been reported before in the synovial fluid and blood of reactive arthritis patients, a finding that suggests common disease-initiation mechanisms. Significant enrichment of the disease-linked clones was reported in matched synovial fluid samples from ankylosing spondylitis patients. A TCR beta motif of 8 or 9 highly homologous amino acid variants appeared characteristic of blood from ankylosing spondylitis patients.

The CDR3, from cysteine to phenylalanine, totals 14 residues. The CDR3 DNA has 42 bases and is translated from base 1. From V the trimming removes 1 base and from J it removes 8 bases, while the gene matches leave 6 bases of the junction unaccounted for. The germline V gene encodes CDR1 DFQATT and CDR2 SNEGSKA (reference sequence). Sequencing took place on an Illumina HiSeq 2500. TCR beta libraries were prepared by quantitative 5'-RACE with molecular barcodes. As for the original processing: To identify disease-linked TCR variants, a new computational method was used, one built on a probabilistic model of VDJ rearrangement. TCRdb applied fastp at Q25 and MiXCR to the public reads, then kept only in-frame beta chains. One record per CDR3 amino acid sequence lists the most common genes and DNA. The V and J calls here are based on TCRdb, not the publication. The sample has 250,000 or so distinct CDR3 sequences on record, about 24% of them singletons. The ten largest make up roughly 0.67% of the sample.

This clonotype was seen a handful of times. Its antigen is still unknown. Per-nucleotide qualities are absent, and no much larger clonotype sits a single base away. The TCR comes from a male donor with ankylosing spondylitis or in good health (not recorded which). The rearrangement joined TRBV20-1 to TRBJ1-2; 11 bases in the junction line up with TRBD1. Material for sequencing was blood, either unsorted or a sorted T cell fraction (not recorded which). In nucleotides, the sequence is TGCAGTGCTAGAGTCCGGACAGGGGGCTACGGCTACACCTTC. It translates to CSARVRTGGYGYTF.